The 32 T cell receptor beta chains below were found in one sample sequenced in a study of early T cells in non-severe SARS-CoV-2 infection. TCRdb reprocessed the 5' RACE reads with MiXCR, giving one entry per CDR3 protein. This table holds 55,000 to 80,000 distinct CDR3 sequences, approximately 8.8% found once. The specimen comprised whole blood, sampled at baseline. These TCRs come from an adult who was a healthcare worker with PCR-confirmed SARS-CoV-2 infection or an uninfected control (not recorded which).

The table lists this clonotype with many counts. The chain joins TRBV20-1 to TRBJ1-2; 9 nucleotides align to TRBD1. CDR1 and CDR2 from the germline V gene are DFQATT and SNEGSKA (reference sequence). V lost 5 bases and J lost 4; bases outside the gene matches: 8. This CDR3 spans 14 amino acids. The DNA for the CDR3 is TGCAGTGCTTCCGGGACAGGGTTCCTCTATGGCTACACCTTC. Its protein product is CSASGTGFLYGYTF.

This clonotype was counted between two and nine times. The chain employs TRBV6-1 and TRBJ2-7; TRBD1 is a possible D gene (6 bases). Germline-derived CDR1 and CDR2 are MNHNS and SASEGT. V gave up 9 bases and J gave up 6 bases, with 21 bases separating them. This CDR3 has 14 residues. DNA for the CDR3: TGTGCCAGTCTGGGGTCAGGGGCAATACTCGAGCAGTACTTC. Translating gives CASLGSGAILEQYF.

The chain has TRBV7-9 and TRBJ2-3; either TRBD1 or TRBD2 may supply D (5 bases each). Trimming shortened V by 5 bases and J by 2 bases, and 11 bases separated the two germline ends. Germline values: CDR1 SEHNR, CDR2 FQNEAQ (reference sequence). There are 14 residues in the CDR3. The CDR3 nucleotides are TGTGCCAGCAGCGCTGGGACCTTCACAGATACGCAGTATTTT. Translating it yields CASSAGTFTDTQYF.

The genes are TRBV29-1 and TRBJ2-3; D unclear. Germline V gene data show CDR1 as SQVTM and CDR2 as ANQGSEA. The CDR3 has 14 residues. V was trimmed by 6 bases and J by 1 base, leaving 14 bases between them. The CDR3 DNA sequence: TGCAGCGTAGACGACTCGTGGGGCACAGATACGCAGTATTTT. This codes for CSVDDSWGTDTQYF.

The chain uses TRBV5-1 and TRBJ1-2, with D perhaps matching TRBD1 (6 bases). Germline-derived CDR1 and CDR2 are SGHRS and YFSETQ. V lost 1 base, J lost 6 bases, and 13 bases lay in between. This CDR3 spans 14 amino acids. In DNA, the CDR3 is TGCGCCAGCAGCTTGCTACAGGGCGACGATGGCTACACCTTC. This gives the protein CASSLLQGDDGYTF.

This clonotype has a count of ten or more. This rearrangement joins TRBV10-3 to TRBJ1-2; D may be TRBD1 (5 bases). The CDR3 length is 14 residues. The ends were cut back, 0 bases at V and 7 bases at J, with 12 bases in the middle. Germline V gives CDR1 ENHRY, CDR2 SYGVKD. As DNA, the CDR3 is TGTGCCATCAGTGAGTCCTCAGACAGACGTGGCTACACCTTC. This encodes CAISESSDRRGYTF.

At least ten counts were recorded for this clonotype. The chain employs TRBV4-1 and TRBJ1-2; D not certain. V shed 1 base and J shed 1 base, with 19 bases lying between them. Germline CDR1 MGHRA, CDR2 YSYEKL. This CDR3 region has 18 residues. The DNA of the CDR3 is TGCGCCAGCAGCCAAGGGTTCACCACAGCTTCTTTTAACTATGGCTACACCTTC. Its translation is CASSQGFTTASFNYGYTF.

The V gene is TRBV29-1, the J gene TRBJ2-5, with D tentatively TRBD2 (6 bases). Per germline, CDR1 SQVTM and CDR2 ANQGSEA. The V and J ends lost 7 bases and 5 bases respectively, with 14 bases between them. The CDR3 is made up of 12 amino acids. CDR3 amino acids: CSGLRDSETQYF. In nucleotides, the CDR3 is TGCAGCGGTCTCCGGGACTCTGAGACCCAGTACTTC.

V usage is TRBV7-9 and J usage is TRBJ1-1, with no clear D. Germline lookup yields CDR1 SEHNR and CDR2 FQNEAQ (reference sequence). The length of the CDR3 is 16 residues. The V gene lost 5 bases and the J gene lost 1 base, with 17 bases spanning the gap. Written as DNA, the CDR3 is TGTGCCAGCAGCCCACGACTGGGTAAAGGGAACACTGAAGCTTTCTTT. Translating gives CASSPRLGKGNTEAFF. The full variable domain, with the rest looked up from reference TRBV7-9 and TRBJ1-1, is DTGVSQNPRHKITKRGQNVTFRCDPISEHNRLYWYRQTLGQGPEFLTYFQNEAQLEKSRLLSDRFSAERPKGSFSTLEIQRTEQGDSAMYLCASSPRLGKGNTEAFFGQGTRLTVV.

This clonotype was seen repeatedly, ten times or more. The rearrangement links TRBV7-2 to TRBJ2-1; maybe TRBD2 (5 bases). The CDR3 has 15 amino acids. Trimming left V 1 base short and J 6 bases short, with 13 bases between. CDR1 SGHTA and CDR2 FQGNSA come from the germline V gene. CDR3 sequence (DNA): TGTGCCAGCAGCTTAGTCCGGGATCTTTTCAATGAGCAGTTCTTC. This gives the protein CASSLVRDLFNEQFF.

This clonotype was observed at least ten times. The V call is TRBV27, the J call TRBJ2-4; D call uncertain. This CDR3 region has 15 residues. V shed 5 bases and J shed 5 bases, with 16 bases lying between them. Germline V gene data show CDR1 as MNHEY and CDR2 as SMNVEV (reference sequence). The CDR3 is CASSPRLSAQNIQYF. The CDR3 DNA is TGTGCCAGCAGTCCACGTTTATCGGCCCAAAACATTCAGTACTTC.

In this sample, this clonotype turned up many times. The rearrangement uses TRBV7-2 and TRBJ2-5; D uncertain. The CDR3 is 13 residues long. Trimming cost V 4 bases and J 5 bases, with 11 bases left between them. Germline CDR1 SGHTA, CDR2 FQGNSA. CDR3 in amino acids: CASSSEQRETQYF. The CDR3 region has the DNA TGTGCCAGCAGCTCAGAGCAGAGGGAGACCCAGTACTTC.

The DNA of the CDR3 is TGTGCCAGCAGCTTAGTCAGAGTGAATCGCAATCAGCCCCAGCATTTT. This gives the protein CASSLVRVNRNQPQHF. J is TRBJ1-5 and V is TRBV7-8; D is unresolved. Trimming took 1 base from V and 2 from J, leaving 12 bases between them. The CDR3 is made up of 16 amino acids. Germline CDR1 and CDR2: SGHVS and FQNEAQ.

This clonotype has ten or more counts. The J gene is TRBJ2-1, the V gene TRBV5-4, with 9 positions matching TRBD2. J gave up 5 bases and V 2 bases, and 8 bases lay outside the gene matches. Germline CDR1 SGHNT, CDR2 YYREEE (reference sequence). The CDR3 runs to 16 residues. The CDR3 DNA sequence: TGTGCCAGCAGCTTTGGGGTAGCGGGGGAAAACAATGAGCAGTTCTTC. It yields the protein CASSFGVAGENNEQFF.

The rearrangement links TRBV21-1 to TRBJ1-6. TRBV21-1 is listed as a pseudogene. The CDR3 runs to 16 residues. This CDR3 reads CASSMRRAIYHSPLHF. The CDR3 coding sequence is TGTGCCAGCAGCATGCGGCGGGCCATATATCATTCACCCCTCCACTTT.

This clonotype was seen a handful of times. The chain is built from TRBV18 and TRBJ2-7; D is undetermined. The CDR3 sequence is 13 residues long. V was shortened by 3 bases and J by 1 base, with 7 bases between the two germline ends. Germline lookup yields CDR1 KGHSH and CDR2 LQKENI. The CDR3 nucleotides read TGTGCCAGCTCACCGACCGGGTCCTACGAGCAGTACTTC. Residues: CASSPTGSYEQYF.

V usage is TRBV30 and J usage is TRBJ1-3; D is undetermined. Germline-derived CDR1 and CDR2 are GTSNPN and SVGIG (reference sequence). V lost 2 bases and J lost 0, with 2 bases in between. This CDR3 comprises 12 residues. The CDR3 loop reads CAWSLSGNTIYF. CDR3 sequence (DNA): TGTGCCTGGAGTCTCTCTGGAAACACCATATATTTT.

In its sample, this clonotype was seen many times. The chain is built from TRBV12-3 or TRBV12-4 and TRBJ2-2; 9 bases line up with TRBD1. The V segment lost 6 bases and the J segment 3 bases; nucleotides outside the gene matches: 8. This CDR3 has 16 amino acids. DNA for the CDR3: TGTGCCAGCAGCCTGGGACAGGGTGTTCACACCGGGGAGCTGTTTTTT. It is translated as CASSLGQGVHTGELFF.

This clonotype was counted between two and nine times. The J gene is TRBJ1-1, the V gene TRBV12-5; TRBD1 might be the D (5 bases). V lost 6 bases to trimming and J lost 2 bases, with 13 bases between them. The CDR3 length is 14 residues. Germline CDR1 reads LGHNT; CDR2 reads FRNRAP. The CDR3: CASGRRQPNTEAFF. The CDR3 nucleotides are TGTGCTAGTGGCCGTCGACAGCCTAACACTGAAGCTTTCTTT. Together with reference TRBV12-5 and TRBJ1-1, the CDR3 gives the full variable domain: DARVTQTPRHKVTEMGQEVTMRCQPILGHNTVFWYRQTMMQGLELLAYFRNRAPLDDSGMPKDRFSAEMPDATLATLKIQPSEPRDSAVYFCASGRRQPNTEAFFGQGTRLTVV.

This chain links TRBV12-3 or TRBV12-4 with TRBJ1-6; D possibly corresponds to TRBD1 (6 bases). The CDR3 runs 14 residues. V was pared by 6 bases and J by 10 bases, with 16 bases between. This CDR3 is CASRSTGKYSPLHF. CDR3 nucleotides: TGTGCCAGCAGAAGTACAGGGAAATACTCACCCCTCCACTTT.

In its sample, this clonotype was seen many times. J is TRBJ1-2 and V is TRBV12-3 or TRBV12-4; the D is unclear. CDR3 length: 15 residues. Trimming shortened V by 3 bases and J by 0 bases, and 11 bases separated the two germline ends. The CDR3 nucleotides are TGTGCCAGCAGTTTCATGGCAGCTACTAACTATGGCTACACCTTC. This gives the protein CASSFMAATNYGYTF.

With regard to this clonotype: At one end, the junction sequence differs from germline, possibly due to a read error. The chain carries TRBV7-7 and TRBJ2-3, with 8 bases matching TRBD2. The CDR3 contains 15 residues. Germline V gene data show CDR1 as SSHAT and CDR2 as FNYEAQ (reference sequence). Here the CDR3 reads CASSPSGRGLDTQYF. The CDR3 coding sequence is TGTGCTAGCAGCCCCAGCGGGAGAGGTTTGGATACGCAGTATTTT.

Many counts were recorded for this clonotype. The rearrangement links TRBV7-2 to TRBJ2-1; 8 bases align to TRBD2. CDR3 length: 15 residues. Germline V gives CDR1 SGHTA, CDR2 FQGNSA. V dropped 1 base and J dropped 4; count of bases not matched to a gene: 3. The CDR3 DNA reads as TGTGCCAGCAGCTTAGTAACTAGCGGTTACAATGAGCAGTTCTTC. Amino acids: CASSLVTSGYNEQFF.

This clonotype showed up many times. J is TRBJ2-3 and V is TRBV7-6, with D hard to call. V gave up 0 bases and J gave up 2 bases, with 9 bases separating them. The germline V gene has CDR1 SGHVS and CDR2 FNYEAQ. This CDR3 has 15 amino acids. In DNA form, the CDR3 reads TGTGCCAGCAGCTTAGCAGGATCAGTCACAGATACGCAGTATTTT. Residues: CASSLAGSVTDTQYF.

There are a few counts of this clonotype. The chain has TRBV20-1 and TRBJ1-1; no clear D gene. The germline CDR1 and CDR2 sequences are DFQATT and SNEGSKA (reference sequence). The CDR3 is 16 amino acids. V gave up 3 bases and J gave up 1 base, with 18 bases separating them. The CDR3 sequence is CSARTRREFANTEAFF. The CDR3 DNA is TGCAGTGCTAGGACACGCCGGGAGTTTGCGAACACTGAAGCTTTCTTT.

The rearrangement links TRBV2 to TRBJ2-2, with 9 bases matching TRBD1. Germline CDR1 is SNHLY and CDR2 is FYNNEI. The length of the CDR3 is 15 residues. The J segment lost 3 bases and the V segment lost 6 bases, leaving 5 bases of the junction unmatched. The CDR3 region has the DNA TGTGCCAGCAGCCCCGGGACAGGGCACACCGGGGAGCTGTTTTTT. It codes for CASSPGTGHTGELFF.

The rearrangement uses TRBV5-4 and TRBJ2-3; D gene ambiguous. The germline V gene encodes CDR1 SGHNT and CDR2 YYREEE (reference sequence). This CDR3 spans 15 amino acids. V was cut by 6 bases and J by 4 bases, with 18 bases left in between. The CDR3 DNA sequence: TGTGCCAGCACCCCCGGGTCCAGCCGGTCAGATACGCAGTATTTT. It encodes CASTPGSSRSDTQYF.

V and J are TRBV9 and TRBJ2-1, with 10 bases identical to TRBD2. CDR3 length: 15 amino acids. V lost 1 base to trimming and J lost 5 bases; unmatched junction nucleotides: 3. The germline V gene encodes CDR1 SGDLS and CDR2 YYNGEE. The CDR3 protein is CASSVILAGDNEQFF. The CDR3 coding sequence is TGTGCCAGCAGCGTAATCCTAGCGGGGGACAATGAGCAGTTCTTC.

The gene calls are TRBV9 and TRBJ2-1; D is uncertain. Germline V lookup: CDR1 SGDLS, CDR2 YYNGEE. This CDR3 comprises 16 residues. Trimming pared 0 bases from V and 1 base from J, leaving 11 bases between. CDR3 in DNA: TGTGCCAGCAGCGTAGGCGCGATCGGGTCCTACAATGAGCAGTTCTTC. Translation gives CASSVGAIGSYNEQFF.

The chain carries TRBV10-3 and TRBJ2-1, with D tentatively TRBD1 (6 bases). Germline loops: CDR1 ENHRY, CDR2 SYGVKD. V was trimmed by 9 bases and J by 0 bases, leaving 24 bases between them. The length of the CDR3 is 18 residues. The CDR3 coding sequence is TGTGCCATGAGCCCTCGAGCCAGCGCGGACAGCTCCTACAATGAGCAGTTCTTC. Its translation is CAMSPRASADSSYNEQFF.

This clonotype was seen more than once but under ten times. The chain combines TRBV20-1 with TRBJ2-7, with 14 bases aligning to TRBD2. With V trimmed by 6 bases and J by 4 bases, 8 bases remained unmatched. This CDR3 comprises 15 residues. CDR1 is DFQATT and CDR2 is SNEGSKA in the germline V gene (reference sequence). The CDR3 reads CSAVLGTSGRYEQYF. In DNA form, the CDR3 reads TGCAGTGCAGTCCTGGGGACTAGCGGGAGATACGAGCAGTACTTC.

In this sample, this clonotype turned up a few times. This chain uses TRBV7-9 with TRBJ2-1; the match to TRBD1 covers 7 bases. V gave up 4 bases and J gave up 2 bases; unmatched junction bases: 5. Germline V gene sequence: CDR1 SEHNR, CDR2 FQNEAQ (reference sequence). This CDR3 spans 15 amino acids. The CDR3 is CASSYRQGAYNEQFF. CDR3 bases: TGTGCCAGCAGCTACCGACAGGGCGCCTACAATGAGCAGTTCTTC.